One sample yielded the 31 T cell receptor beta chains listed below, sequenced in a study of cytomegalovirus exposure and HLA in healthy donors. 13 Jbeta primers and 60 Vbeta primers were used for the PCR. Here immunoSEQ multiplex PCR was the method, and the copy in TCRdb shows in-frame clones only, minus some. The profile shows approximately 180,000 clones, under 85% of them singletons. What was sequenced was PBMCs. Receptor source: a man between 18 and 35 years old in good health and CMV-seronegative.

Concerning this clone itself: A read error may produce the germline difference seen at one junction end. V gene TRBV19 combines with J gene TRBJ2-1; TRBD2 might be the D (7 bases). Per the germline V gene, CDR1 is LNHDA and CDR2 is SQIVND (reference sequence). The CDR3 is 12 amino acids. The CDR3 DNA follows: TGTGCCAGTAGTATAGCCGGCGGGGGCCTGGTCTTC. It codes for CASSIAGGGLVF.

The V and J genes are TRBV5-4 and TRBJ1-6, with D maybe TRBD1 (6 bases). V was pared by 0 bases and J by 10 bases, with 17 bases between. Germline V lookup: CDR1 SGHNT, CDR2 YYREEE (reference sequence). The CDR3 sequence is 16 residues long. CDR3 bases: TGTGCCAGCAGCTTGGCCCCGACAGGAGGCGAGTCACCCCTCCACTTT. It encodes CASSLAPTGGESPLHF.

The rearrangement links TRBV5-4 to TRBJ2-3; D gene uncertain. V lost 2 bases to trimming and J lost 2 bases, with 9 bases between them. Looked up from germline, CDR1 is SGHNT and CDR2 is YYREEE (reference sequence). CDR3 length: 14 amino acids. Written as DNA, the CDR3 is TGTGCCAGCAGCTTCGACTCACTCACAGATACGCAGTATTTT. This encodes CASSFDSLTDTQYF.

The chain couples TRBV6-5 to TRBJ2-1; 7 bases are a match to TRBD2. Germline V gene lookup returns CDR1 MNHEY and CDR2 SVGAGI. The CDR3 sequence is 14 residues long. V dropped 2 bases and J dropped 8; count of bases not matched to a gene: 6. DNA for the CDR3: TGTGCCAGCAGTTACGCAGCGGGGCGGGATGAGCAGTTCTTC. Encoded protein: CASSYAAGRDEQFF.

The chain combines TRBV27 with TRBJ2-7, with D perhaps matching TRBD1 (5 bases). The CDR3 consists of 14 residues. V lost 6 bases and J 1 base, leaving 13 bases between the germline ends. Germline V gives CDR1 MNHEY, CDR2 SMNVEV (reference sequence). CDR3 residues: CASSSYDSSYEQYF. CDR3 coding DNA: TGTGCCAGCAGCTCCTATGACAGTTCCTACGAGCAGTACTTC.

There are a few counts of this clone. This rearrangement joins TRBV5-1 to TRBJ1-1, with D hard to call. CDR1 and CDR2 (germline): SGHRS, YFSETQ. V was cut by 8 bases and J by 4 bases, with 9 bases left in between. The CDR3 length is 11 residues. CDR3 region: CASRVGTEAFF. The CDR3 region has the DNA TGCGCCAGTAGAGTCGGCACTGAAGCTTTCTTT.

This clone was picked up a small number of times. CDR3 in DNA: TGCGCCAGCAGCCAAGACGGGGCAGGGGGTCAGCCCCAGCATTTT. As protein: CASSQDGAGGQPQHF. V is TRBV4-3 and J is TRBJ1-5, with 7 bases fitting TRBD1. V lost 0 bases and J lost 6; bases outside the gene matches: 5. CDR3 length: 15 residues. Germline V gives CDR1 LGHNA, CDR2 YSLEER.

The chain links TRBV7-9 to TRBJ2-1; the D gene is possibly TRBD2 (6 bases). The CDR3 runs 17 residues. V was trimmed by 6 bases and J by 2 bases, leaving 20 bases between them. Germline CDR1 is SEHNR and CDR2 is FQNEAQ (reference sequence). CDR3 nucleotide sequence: TGTGCCAGCAGTCGTCTCTCGGGAGCGACCGCCTACAATGAGCAGTTCTTC. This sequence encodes CASSRLSGATAYNEQFF. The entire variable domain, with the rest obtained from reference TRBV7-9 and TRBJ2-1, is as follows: DTGVSQNPRHKITKRGQNVTFRCDPISEHNRLYWYRQTLGQGPEFLTYFQNEAQLEKSRLLSDRFSAERPKGSFSTLEIQRTEQGDSAMYLCASSRLSGATAYNEQFFGPGTRLTVL.

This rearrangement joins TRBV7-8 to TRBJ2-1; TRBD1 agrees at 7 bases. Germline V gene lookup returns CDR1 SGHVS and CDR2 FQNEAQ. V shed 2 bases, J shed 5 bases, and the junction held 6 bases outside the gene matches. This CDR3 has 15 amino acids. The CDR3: CASSLLDRIHNEQFF. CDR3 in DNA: TGTGCCAGCAGCTTACTGGACAGGATTCACAATGAGCAGTTCTTC.

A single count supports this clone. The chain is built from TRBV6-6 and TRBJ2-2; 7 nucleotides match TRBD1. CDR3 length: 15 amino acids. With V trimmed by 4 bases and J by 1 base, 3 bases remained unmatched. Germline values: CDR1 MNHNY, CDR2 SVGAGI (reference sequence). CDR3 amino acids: CASSSRQGNTGELFF. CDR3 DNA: TGTGCCAGCAGTTCGCGACAGGGGAACACCGGGGAGCTGTTTTTT.

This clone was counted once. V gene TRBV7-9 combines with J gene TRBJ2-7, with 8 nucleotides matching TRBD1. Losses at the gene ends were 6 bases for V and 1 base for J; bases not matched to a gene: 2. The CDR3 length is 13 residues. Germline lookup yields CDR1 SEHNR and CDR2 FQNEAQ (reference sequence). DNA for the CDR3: TGTGCCAGCAGGAACAGGGGGTCCTACGAGCAGTACTTC. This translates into CASRNRGSYEQYF.

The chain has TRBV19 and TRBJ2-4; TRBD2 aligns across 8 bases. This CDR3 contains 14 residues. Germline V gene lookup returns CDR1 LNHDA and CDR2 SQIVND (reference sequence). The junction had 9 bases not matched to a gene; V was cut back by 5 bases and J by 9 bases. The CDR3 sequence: CASSPSGGRGIQYF. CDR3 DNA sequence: TGTGCCAGTAGTCCGTCGGGGGGGCGGGGCATTCAGTACTTC.

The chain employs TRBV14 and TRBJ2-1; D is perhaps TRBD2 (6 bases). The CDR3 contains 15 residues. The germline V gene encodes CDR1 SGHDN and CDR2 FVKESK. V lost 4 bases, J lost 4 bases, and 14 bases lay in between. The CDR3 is CASSLNLASYNEQFF. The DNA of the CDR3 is TGTGCCAGCAGCCTAAATCTAGCGAGTTACAATGAGCAGTTCTTC.

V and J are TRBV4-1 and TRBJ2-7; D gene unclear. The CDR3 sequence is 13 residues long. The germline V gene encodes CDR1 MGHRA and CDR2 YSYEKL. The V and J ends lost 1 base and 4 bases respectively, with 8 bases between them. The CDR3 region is CASSQGIEYEQYF. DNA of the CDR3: TGCGCCAGCAGCCAAGGAATTGAGTACGAGCAGTACTTC.

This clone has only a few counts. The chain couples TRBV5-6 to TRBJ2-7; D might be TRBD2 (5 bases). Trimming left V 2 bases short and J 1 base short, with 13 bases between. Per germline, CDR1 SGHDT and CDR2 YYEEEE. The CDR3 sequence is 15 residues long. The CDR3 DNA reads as TGTGCCAGCAGCTTCGGATGGGAGTTGTCCTACGAGCAGTACTTC. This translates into CASSFGWELSYEQYF.

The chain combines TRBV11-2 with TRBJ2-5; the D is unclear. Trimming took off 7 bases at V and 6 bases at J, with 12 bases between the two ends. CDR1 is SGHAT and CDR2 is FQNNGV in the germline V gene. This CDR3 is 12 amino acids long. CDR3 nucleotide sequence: TGTGCCAGCACCTCCGAGAGTCAGACCCAGTACTTC. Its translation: CASTSESQTQYF.

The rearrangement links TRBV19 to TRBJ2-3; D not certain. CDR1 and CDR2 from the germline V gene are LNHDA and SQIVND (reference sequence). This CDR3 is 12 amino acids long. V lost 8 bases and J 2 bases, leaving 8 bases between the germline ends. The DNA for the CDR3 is TGTGCCAGTGCAGACATCACAGATACGCAGTATTTT. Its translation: CASADITDTQYF.

The CDR3 coding sequence is TGTGCCAGTAGTATAGGGCGGGGGGGCTTCTACGAGCAGTACTTC. Its translation is CASSIGRGGFYEQYF. This chain joins TRBV19 and TRBJ2-7, with 9 bases aligning to TRBD2. This CDR3 comprises 15 residues. CDR1 and CDR2 from the germline V gene are LNHDA and SQIVND (reference sequence). V was pared by 1 base and J by 3 bases, with 4 bases of the junction left unmatched. Looking up the rest from reference TRBV19 and TRBJ2-7 gives the full variable domain: DGGITQSPKYLFRKEGQNVTLSCEQNLNHDAMYWYRQDPGQGLRLIYYSQIVNDFQKGDIAEGYSVSREKKESFPLTVTSAQKNPTAFYLCASSIGRGGFYEQYFGPGTRLTVT.

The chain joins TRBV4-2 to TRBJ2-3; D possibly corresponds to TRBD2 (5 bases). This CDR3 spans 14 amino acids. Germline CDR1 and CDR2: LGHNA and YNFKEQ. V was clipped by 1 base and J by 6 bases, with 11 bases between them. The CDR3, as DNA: TGTGCCAGCAGCCAAGGGCTAGCAAGGGATACGCAGTATTTT. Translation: CASSQGLARDTQYF.

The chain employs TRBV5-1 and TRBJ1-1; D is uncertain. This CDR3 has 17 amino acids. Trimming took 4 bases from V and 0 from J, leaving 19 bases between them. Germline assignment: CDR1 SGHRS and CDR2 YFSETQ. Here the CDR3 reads CASSLWSGSFMNTEAFF. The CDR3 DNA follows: TGCGCCAGCAGCCTGTGGTCAGGCAGCTTTATGAACACTGAAGCTTTCTTT.

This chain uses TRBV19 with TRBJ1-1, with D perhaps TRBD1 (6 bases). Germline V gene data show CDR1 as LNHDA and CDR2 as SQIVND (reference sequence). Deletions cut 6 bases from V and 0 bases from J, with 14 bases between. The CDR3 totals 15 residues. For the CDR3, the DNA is TGTGCCAGTAGGGGCTTCGGACAGCTGAACACTGAAGCTTTCTTT. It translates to CASRGFGQLNTEAFF.

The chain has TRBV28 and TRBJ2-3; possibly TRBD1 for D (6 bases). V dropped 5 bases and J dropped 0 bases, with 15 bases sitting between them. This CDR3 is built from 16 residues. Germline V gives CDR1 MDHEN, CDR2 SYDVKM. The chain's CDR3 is CASSTQGTLSTDTQYF. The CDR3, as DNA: TGTGCCAGCAGTACCCAGGGGACCTTAAGCACAGATACGCAGTATTTT.

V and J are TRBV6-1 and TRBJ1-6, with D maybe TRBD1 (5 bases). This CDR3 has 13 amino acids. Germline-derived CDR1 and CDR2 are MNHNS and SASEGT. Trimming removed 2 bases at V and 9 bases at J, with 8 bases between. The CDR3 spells CASSERQFSPLHF. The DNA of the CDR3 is TGTGCCAGCAGTGAACGACAGTTTTCACCCCTCCACTTT.

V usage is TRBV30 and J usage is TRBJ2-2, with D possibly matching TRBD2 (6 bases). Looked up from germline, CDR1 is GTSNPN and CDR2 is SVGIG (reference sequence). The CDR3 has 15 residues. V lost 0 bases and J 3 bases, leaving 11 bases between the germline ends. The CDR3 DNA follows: TGTGCCTGGAGTGTATTACTAGCCGACACCGGGGAGCTGTTTTTT. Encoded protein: CAWSVLLADTGELFF.

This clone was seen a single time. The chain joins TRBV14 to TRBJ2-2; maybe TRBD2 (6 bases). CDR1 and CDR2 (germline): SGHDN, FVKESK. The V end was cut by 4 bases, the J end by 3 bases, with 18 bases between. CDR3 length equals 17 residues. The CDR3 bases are TGTGCCAGCAGCCTTAGTTCTCCGGGACTTTACACCGGGGAGCTGTTTTTT. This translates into CASSLSSPGLYTGELFF.

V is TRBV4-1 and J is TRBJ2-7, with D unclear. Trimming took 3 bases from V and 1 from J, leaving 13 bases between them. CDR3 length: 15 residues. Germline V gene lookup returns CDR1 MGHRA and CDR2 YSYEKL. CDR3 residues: CASSHLTAASYEQYF. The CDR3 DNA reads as TGCGCCAGCAGCCATCTGACGGCGGCATCCTACGAGCAGTACTTC.

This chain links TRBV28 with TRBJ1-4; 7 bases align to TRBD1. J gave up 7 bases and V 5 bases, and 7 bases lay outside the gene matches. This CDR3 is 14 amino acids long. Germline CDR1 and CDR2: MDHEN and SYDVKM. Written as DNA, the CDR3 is TGTGCCAGCAGTCATAGGTCAGGGGGTGAAAAACTGTTTTTT. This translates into CASSHRSGGEKLFF. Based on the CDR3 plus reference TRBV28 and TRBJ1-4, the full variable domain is DVKVTQSSRYLVKRTGEKVFLECVQDMDHENMFWYRQDPGLGLRLIYFSYDVKMKEKGDIPEGYSVSREKKERFSLILESASTNQTSMYLCASSHRSGGEKLFFGSGTQLSVL.

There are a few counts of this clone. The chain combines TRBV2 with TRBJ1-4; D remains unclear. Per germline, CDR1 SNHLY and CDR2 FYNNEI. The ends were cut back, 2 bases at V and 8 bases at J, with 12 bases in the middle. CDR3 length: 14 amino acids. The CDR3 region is CASSEPLDWEKLFF. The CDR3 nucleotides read TGTGCCAGCAGTGAACCGTTGGACTGGGAAAAACTGTTTTTT.

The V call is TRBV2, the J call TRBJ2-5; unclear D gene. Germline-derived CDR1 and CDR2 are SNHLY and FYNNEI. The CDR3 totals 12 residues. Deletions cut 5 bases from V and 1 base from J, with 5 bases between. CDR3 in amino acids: CASSPGQETQYF. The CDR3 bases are TGTGCCAGCAGTCCCGGCCAAGAGACCCAGTACTTC.

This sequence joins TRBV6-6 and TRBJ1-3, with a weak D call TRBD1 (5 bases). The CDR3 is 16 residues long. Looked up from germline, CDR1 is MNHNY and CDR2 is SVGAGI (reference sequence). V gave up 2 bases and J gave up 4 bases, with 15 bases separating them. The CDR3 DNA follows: TGTGCCAGCAGTTACGGTGGTCCAGGGTTAGGAAACACCATATATTTT. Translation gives CASSYGGPGLGNTIYF.

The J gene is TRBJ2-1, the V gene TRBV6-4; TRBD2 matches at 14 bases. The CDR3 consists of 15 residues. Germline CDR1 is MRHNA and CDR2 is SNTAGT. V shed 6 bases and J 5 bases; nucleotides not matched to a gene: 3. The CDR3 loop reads CASRGLAGGNNEQFF. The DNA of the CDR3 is TGTGCCAGCAGAGGACTAGCGGGAGGAAACAATGAGCAGTTCTTC.